This record covers a single TCR beta chain. This sample was included in a study of identical twins. TCRdb reanalysed the 5' RACE reads using MiXCR and keeps one entry per CDR3 protein. This table holds approximately 620,000 distinct CDR3 sequences, approximately 9% found once. CDR3 length: 15 residues. V dropped 2 bases and J dropped 0 bases, with 11 bases sitting between them. Germline values: CDR1 MNHEY, CDR2 SVGAGI. These data are also associated with another study on yellow fever vaccine responses in identical twins.

This sequence originates from a woman between 18 and 30 years old in good health. The source material was PBMCs. J is TRBJ2-7 and V is TRBV6-5; D is possibly TRBD2 (6 bases). This CDR3 reads CASSYRETSSYEQYF. The CDR3 coding sequence is TGTGCCAGCAGTTACCGGGAGACTAGCTCCTACGAGCAGTACTTC.